Sequencing of this TCR beta chain was carried out in a study of T cell clonality in common variable immunodeficiency. Regarding the study as a whole: CVID subjects showed higher TCRbeta clonality than healthy controls. Fewer TCRbeta clones were shared among CVID subjects than controls. In common variable immunodeficiency, TCR beta chains reportedly carried fewer deletions and N-nucleotide insertions.

This clone came up a few times. Its antigen remains unidentified. With a much larger clone just one base away, this may be a read error. The read falls 3 residues short of the CDR3 end, and the missing part is taken from the germline J gene. Germline CDR1 reads SGHAT; CDR2 reads FQNNGV. This CDR3 spans 13 amino acids. Measured with immunoSEQ multiplex PCR; TCRdb has only the in-frame clones, and not every one. The sample includes some 50,000 clones, none of them occurring once. This receptor was identified in a person aged 18 to 70 in good health. The sample taken for sequencing was peripheral blood mononuclear cells. The genes are TRBV11-2 and TRBJ2-5; 7 bases map to TRBD1. Partial CDR3 DNA: TGTGCCAGCAGCGGACAGGTCCAAGGGACC. Its protein is CASSGQVQGT. From start to end, the CDR3 is CASSGQVQGTQYF. Drawing the rest from reference TRBV11-2 and TRBJ2-5, the complete variable domain is EAGVAQSPRYKIIEKRQSVAFWCNPISGHATLYWYQQILGQGPKLLIQFQNNGVVDDSQLPKDRFSAERLKGVDSTLKIQPAKLEDSAVYLCASSGQVQGTQYFGPGTRLLVL.